This T cell receptor (beta chain) was retrieved from a study of identical twins. TCRdb reanalysed the 5' RACE reads using MiXCR and keeps one entry per CDR3 protein. The sample holds fewer than 500,000 distinct CDR3 sequences, approximately 25% seen once. This clonotype was observed a handful of times. The CDR3 has 15 residues. The germline V gene has CDR1 SGHDT and CDR2 YYEEEE. The trim removed 1 base at V and 5 bases at J, leaving 6 bases unmatched. A further study also used this sample, focusing on T cells expressing NK-cell markers.

The sample comprised CD4+ T cells sorted from blood. The source is a woman aged 18-29 years in good health. The V and J genes are TRBV5-6 and TRBJ2-1, with 7 bases identical to TRBD2. CDR3 amino acids: CASSLKGLADNEQFF. CDR3 nucleotides: TGTGCCAGCAGCTTGAAAGGCCTAGCGGACAATGAGCAGTTCTTC.